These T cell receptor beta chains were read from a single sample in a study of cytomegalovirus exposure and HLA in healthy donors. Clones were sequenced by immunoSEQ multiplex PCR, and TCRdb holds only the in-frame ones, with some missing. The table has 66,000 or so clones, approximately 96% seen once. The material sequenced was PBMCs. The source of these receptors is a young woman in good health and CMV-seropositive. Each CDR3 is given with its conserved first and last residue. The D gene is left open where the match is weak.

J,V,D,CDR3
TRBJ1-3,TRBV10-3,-,CAISEGQTGNTIYF
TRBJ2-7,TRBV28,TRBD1,CASMFPTGGTYEQYF
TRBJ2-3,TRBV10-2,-,CASSAESLTDTQYF
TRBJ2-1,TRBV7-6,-,CASSLFRTEQYNEQFF
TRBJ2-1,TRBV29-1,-,CSGRTLHNEQFF
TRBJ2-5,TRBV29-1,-,CSVDAGAGETQYF
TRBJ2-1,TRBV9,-,CASSVTSAAGSYNEQFF
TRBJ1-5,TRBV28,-,CASSNRAGNQPQHF
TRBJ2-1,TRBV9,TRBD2,CASSVLAGYNEQFF
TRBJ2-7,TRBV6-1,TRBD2,CASSEGPAGAIHEQYF
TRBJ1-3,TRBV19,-,CASSIPDSGNTIYF
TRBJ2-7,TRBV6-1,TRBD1,CASRRTGKDEQYF
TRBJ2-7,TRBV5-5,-,CASSLESSVDEQYF
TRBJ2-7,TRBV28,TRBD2,CASTIRGAYEQYF
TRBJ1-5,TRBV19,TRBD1,CASADRASYSNQPQHF
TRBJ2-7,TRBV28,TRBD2,CASSSLAGGRYEQYF
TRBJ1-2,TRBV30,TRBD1,CAWRFRDRAYGYTF
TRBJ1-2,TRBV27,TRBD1,CASSLVGQGYGYTF